Each of the 6 T cell receptor beta chains below was sequenced from the same sample in a study of monozygotic twins with inflammatory bowel disease. From the 5' RACE reads, TCRdb lists one entry per CDR3 protein and no DNA. This sample's table has about 210,000 distinct CDR3 sequences. The specimen was blood. These receptors originate from a human donor with ulcerative colitis or Crohn's disease, or a healthy co-twin of an affected twin (not recorded which).

CDR3 protein: CASSIRGNGGTEAFF. The chain combines TRBV12-3 or TRBV12-4 with TRBJ1-1; checking the TCRdb D call of TRBD1 is not possible without DNA. The length of the CDR3 is 15 residues.

The chain carries TRBV5-1 and TRBJ1-2; as DNA is missing, the TRBD1 call by TCRdb cannot be tested. Germline V gives CDR1 SGHRS, CDR2 YFSETQ. The CDR3 length is 12 residues. CDR3 amino acids: CASSLEGSGYTF.

The chain couples TRBV7-6 to TRBJ1-6. In germline, CDR1 is SGHVS, CDR2 FNYEAQ. This CDR3 is 17 amino acids long. The CDR3 sequence: CASSLVSPSSYNSPLHF.

This sequence joins TRBV20-1 and TRBJ2-3; as DNA is missing, the TRBD1 call by TCRdb cannot be tested. In germline, CDR1 is DFQATT, CDR2 SNEGSKA (reference sequence). The CDR3 contains 12 residues. The CDR3 protein is CSASGPDVTQYF.

V and J are TRBV12-3 or TRBV12-4 and TRBJ1-2; TCRdb outputs TRBD1, but without DNA this stays unchecked. This CDR3 is built from 13 residues. CDR3: CASTLGGSYGYTF.

The V gene is TRBV19, the J gene TRBJ2-7; the D call of TRBD1 rests on TCRdb alone, since no DNA is present to check it. Per the germline V gene, CDR1 is LNHDA and CDR2 is SQIVND (reference sequence). This CDR3 contains 15 residues. The CDR3: CASSVTGTGGNEQYF.